A selection of T cell receptor beta chains follows, all from one sample in a study of T cells in Graves' hyperthyroidism and ophthalmopathy. In TCRdb, the multiplex PCR reads were re-called with MiXCR into one record per CDR3 protein. The table shows about 760,000 distinct CDR3 sequences, with 30% to 40% occurring only once. Sample: blood. The receptors here all came from a woman aged 40 to 50 with Graves' hyperthyroidism. The CDR3 runs from the conserved cysteine through the conserved F or W. The D gene is left open where the match is weak. Not all rows give a size; the values are once, few, many and, for expanded clones, a class.

v_call,d_call,clone_size,j_call,cdr3_aa,cdr3_nt
TRBV7-2,TRBD1,many,TRBJ1-2,CASSQGTGARGYTF,TGTGCCAGCAGCCAGGGGACAGGGGCGCGTGGCTACACCTTC
TRBV6-5,TRBD1,.,TRBJ1-2,CASSFMTGAGYTF,TGTGCCAGCAGTTTCATGACAGGGGCCGGCTACACCTTC
TRBV15,TRBD1,.,TRBJ1-3,CATSRDRVTLSGNTIYF,TGTGCCACCAGCAGGGACAGGGTAACTCTCTCTGGAAACACCATATATTTT
TRBV3-1,.,few,TRBJ2-5,CASSPSASGTQYF,TGTGCCAGCAGCCCCTCGGCTTCTGGGACCCAGTACTTC
TRBV29-1,TRBD1,many,TRBJ1-1,CSVANRDRGTEAFF,TGCAGCGTTGCAAACCGGGACAGGGGCACTGAAGCTTTCTTT
TRBV4-3,TRBD1,.,TRBJ1-2,CASSQLDRGGSGYTF,TGCGCCAGCAGCCAATTGGACAGGGGGGGAAGTGGCTACACCTTC
TRBV6-5,TRBD1,many,TRBJ1-2,CASSPTQYRGYGYTF,TGTGCCAGCAGTCCTACCCAGTACAGGGGCTATGGCTACACCTTC
TRBV7-3,.,many,TRBJ2-2,CASSSTGPGELFF,TGTGCCAGCAGCTCCACAGGGCCCGGGGAGCTGTTTTTT
TRBV7-2,TRBD1,.,TRBJ1-5,CASTYRGPSQPQHF,TGTGCCAGCACCTACAGGGGGCCGAGTCAGCCCCAGCATTTT
TRBV5-4,TRBD1,.,TRBJ1-6,CASSLGDRVNSPLHF,TGTGCCAGCAGCTTGGGCGACAGGGTAAATTCACCCCTCCACTTT
TRBV7-2,.,few,TRBJ1-6,CASSYSNRGSYNSPLHF,TGTGCCAGCAGTTACTCGAATCGGGGATCCTATAATTCACCCCTCCACTTT
TRBV7-2,.,.,TRBJ1-4,CASSQDSGHFGEKLFF,TGTGCCAGCAGCCAAGACTCGGGGCACTTCGGCGAAAAACTGTTTTTT
TRBV7-2,.,.,TRBJ2-7,CASSLIQRAPYEQYF,TGTGCCAGCAGCTTGATCCAGAGGGCGCCCTACGAGCAGTACTTC
TRBV7-9,TRBD1,.,TRBJ2-2,CASSFATGGTGELFF,TGTGCCAGCAGCTTCGCGACAGGGGGCACCGGGGAGCTGTTTTTT
TRBV10-3,.,.,TRBJ2-6,CAILGGPGANVLTF,TGTGCCATCCTAGGCGGGCCTGGGGCCAACGTCCTGACTTTC
TRBV10-1,TRBD1,.,TRBJ2-5,CASSETRTGVQETQYF,TGCGCCAGCAGTGAAACCCGCACAGGGGTCCAAGAGACCCAGTACTTC
TRBV2,TRBD1,.,TRBJ2-7,CASSVTGVDSPYEQYF,TGTGCCAGCAGTGTAACAGGGGTAGATTCACCCTACGAGCAGTACTTC
TRBV5-6,.,few,TRBJ1-4,CASSLVGGANEKLFF,TGTGCCAGCAGCTTGGTCGGGGGAGCTAATGAAAAACTGTTTTTT
TRBV7-9,TRBD2,few,TRBJ2-3,CASSRAGLAGDTQYF,TGTGCCAGCAGCCGTGCGGGACTAGCGGGGGATACGCAGTATTTT
TRBV19,.,.,TRBJ2-3,CASSVFGGHTDTQYF,TGTGCCAGTAGTGTATTCGGGGGACACACAGATACGCAGTATTTT
TRBV7-9,.,.,TRBJ2-5,CASKGGGAQYF,TGTGCCAGCAAGGGGGGGGGGGCCCAGTACTTC
TRBV15,.,many,TRBJ1-2,CATKEKGLGGYTF,TGTGCCACCAAGGAAAAAGGTTTGGGAGGCTACACCTTC
TRBV7-2,.,many,TRBJ2-5,CASSLGGRAREETQYF,TGTGCCAGCAGCTTAGGAGGCAGGGCGAGGGAAGAGACCCAGTACTTC
TRBV12-3/TRBV12-4,.,.,TRBJ1-5,CASSFEGLGPQHF,TGTGCCAGCAGTTTTGAGGGTTTGGGGCCCCAGCATTTT
TRBV11-2,.,.,TRBJ2-5,CATTIPPGLVQETQYF,TGTGCCACAACCATTCCCCCGGGGCTGGTCCAAGAGACCCAGTACTTC
TRBV28,TRBD1,.,TRBJ2-7,CASSSRTGGKYF,TGTGCCAGCAGTTCCAGGACAGGGGGCAAGTACTTC
TRBV29-1,.,once,TRBJ2-7,CSVGQGSSYNEQYF,TGCAGCGTTGGCCAGGGGAGCTCCTACAATGAGCAGTACTTC